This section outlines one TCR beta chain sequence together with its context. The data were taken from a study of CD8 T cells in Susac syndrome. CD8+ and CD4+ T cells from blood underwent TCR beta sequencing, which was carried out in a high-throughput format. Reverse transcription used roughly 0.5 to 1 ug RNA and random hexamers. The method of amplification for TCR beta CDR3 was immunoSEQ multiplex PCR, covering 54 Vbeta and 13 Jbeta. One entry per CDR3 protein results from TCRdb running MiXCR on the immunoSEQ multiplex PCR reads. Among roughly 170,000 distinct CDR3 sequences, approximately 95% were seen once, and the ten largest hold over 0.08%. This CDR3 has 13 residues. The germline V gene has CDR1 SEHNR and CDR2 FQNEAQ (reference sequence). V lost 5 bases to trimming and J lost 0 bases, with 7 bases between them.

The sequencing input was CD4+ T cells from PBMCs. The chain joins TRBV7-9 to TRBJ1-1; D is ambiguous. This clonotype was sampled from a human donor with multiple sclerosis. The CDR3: CASSPTLNTEAFF. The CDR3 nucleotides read TGTGCCAGCAGCCCGACACTGAACACTGAAGCTTTCTTT. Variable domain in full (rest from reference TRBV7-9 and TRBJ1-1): DTGVSQNPRHKITKRGQNVTFRCDPISEHNRLYWYRQTLGQGPEFLTYFQNEAQLEKSRLLSDRFSAERPKGSFSTLEIQRTEQGDSAMYLCASSPTLNTEAFFGQGTRLTVV.